A selection of T cell receptor beta chains follows, all from one sample in a study of CDR3 diversity in severe acne. Via MiXCR, TCRdb re-called the PCR reads, giving one row per CDR3 protein. This repertoire shows 89,000 or so distinct CDR3 sequences, roughly half found once; its top ten account for roughly a tenth. Material for sequencing was blood. The receptors were gathered from a male donor in good health, serving as a control. CDR3s include the opening cysteine and the closing phenylalanine or tryptophan. The D gene is left open where the match is weak. For some rows the clone size is stated as once, few or many, or as a class when expanded; others skip it.

TGCAGTGCTCATGACAGGTTCTCCTACGAGCAGTACTTC CSAHDRFSYEQYF . TRBV20-1 . 13 TRBJ2-7
TGTGCCAGCAGGAACGTTAGCGTTTACAATGAGCAGTTCTTC CASRNVSVYNEQFF . TRBV7-9 . 14 TRBJ2-1
TGTGCCAGCAGCCCCGGGACAGGGGAGGGAAACACCATATATTTT CASSPGTGEGNTIYF TRBD1 TRBV7-2 few 15 TRBJ1-3
TGTGCCAGCAGCCTTGAGGGCAGGGGGCGCAATGAGCAGTTCTTC CASSLEGRGRNEQFF TRBD1 TRBV28 . 15 TRBJ2-1
TGTGCCAGCAGTGAATGGGGGTCCTACTACGAGCAGTACTTC CASSEWGSYYEQYF . TRBV25-1 few 14 TRBJ2-7
TGTGCCAGCAGCCCCGGGGCAGGGGGCTTCAACGAGCAGTACTTC CASSPGAGGFNEQYF TRBD1 TRBV7-9 . 15 TRBJ2-7
TGTGCCAGCAGTGACTCTAGCGGGGGGGATACGCAGTATTTT CASSDSSGGDTQYF TRBD2 TRBV6-4 few 14 TRBJ2-3
TGCAGCGTTGAGGAGACAGGGGCCCTCTATGGCTACACCTTC CSVEETGALYGYTF TRBD1 TRBV29-1 . 14 TRBJ1-2
TGCGCCAGCAGCTTGCCTGACAACTACGAGCAGTACTTC CASSLPDNYEQYF . TRBV5-1 . 13 TRBJ2-7
TGTGCCAGCAGCCCCTCCGGGGGAGCGGGGTCCTACGAGCAGTACTTC CASSPSGGAGSYEQYF TRBD2 TRBV7-3 . 16 TRBJ2-7
TGTGCCATCCTCCCTTCCCGCTCAGATACGCAGTATTTT CAILPSRSDTQYF . TRBV10-3 . 13 TRBJ2-3
TGCGCCAGCAGCTTGGAGGGAGGTGGAAACACCATATATTTT CASSLEGGGNTIYF . TRBV5-1 medium-sized 14 TRBJ1-3
TGTGCCAGCAGTTTAAATGAGCAGTTCTTC CASSLNEQFF . TRBV12-3/TRBV12-4 many 10 TRBJ2-1
TGTGCCGGCTCACCAATTAGGTTCCCAACTAATGGAAAACTGTTTTTT CAGSPIRFPTNGKLFF . TRBV18 . 16 TRBJ1-4
TGTGCCAGCCGGCGGAGCCTTAACTATGGCTACACCTTC CASRRSLNYGYTF . TRBV6-1 . 13 TRBJ1-2